The present entry profiles one T cell receptor beta chain with its context. This record comes from a study of blood T cell repertoires in COVID-19. On the study more broadly: Donors in the United States, Italy and Spain gave samples during acute or convalescent COVID-19. T cells, B-cell-depleted T cells, or PBMCs supplied cDNA or gDNA.

Original processing methods: Reference gene primers were amplified, and this amplification served to estimate nucleated cell counts. TCRdb's copy holds only in-frame clones and misses some; the assay was immunoSEQ multiplex PCR. V, J and clone size were drawn from that table, and D and trimming were deduced from the DNA. The sample records almost 25,000 clones, more than 75% being singletons. There are 19 residues in the CDR3. Germline CDR1 is SNHLY and CDR2 is FYNNEI. With 9 bases clipped from V and 0 bases from J, the junction kept 19 bases outside the gene matches. The clonotype was recovered from a human donor in a cohort sampled during active COVID-19. Sequencing was carried out using peripheral blood. The chain uses TRBV2 and TRBJ1-3, with 8 nucleotides matching TRBD1. This CDR3 reads CASRTWDRTLWSSGNTIYF. CDR3 nucleotides: TGTGCCAGTCGGACCTGGGACAGGACCCTTTGGAGCTCTGGAAACACCATATATTTT.